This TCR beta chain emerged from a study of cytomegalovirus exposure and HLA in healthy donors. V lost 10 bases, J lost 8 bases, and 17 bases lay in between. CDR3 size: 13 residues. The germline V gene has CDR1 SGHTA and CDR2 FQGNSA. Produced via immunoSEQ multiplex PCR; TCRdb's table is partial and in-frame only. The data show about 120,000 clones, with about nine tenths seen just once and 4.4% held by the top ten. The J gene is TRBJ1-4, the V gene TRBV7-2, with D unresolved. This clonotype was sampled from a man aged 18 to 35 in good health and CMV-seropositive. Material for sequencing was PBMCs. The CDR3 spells CATALGQREKLFF. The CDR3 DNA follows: TGTGCCACCGCCCTGGGCCAGCGGGAAAAACTGTTTTTT.